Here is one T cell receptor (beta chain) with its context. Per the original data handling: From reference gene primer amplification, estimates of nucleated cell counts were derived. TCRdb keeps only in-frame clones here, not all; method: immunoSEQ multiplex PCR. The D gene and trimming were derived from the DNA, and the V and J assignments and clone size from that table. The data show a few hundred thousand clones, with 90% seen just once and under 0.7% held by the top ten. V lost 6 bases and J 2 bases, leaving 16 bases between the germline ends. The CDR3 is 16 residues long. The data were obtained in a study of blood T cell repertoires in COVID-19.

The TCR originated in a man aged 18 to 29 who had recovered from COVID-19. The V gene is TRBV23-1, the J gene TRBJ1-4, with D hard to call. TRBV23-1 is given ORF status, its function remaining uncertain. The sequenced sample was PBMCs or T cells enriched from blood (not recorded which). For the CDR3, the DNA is TGCGCCAGCAGGCTGACATACCCGGGGACTAATGAAAAACTGTTTTTT. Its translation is CASRLTYPGTNEKLFF.